A single sample is the source of the 21 T cell receptor beta chains below, sequenced in a study of blood T cell repertoires in COVID-19. Method: immunoSEQ multiplex PCR; TCRdb's copy keeps in-frame clones and lacks some. Of 250,000 to 400,000 clones listed, 85% to 90% were seen once; the top ten hold less than 3.5%. Sequencing was carried out using peripheral blood. Receptors were obtained from a woman in her 30s with COVID-19, enrolled during active disease.

The V gene is TRBV27, the J gene TRBJ2-3; D might be TRBD1 (6 bases). V shed 3 bases and J shed 2 bases, with 18 bases lying between them. The length of the CDR3 is 17 residues. Germline V gene lookup returns CDR1 MNHEY and CDR2 SMNVEV (reference sequence). The CDR3 spells CASSFRTGTYFTDTQYF. DNA of the CDR3: TGTGCCAGCAGTTTTCGTACAGGGACATACTTCACAGATACGCAGTATTTT.

The chain recombines TRBV6-5 with TRBJ2-3; 12 nucleotides match TRBD2. V lost 8 bases to trimming and J lost 4 bases; unmatched junction nucleotides: 7. This CDR3 has 15 amino acids. Germline CDR1 is MNHEY and CDR2 is SVGAGI. The chain's CDR3 is CASSRLAGVADTQYF. The CDR3 DNA follows: TGTGCCAGCTCCCGACTAGCGGGAGTTGCAGATACGCAGTATTTT.

The table lists this clone with a count of one. The chain links TRBV5-1 to TRBJ1-3, with 7 bases lining up with TRBD1. CDR3 length: 14 amino acids. J was trimmed by 4 bases and V by 4 bases; bases with no gene match: 5. Germline CDR1 and CDR2: SGHRS and YFSETQ. CDR3 sequence reads: CASSETGSGNTIYF. The CDR3 DNA reads as TGCGCCAGCAGCGAGACAGGGTCCGGAAACACCATATATTTT.

This clone was seen more than once but under ten times. The V call is TRBV30, the J call TRBJ1-6; possible D gene TRBD1, 5 bases. From germline, CDR1 is GTSNPN and CDR2 SVGIG (reference sequence). V was pared by 1 base and J by 9 bases, with 13 bases between. This CDR3 contains 14 residues. The CDR3 loop reads CAWSGGGGGSPLHF. The CDR3 coding sequence is TGTGCCTGGAGTGGTGGGGGAGGTGGTTCACCCCTCCACTTT.

In this sample, this clone turned up a few times. The chain has TRBV6-2 or TRBV6-3 and TRBJ1-5; D possibly corresponds to TRBD1 (5 bases). CDR1 is MNHEY, CDR2 SVGEGT, per germline. This CDR3 has 16 residues. Trimming took off 4 bases at V and 3 bases at J, with 16 bases between the two ends. The CDR3 loop reads CASSSIDRTINQPQHF. CDR3 DNA: TGTGCCAGCAGTTCGATCGACAGAACCATCAATCAGCCCCAGCATTTT.

The chain has TRBV27 and TRBJ2-3, with 14 bases matching TRBD2. Losses at the gene ends were 4 bases for V and 6 bases for J; bases not matched to a gene: 6. The germline V gene has CDR1 MNHEY and CDR2 SMNVEV (reference sequence). CDR3 size: 16 residues. CDR3 amino acids: CASSSLTSGREDTQYF. The CDR3 region has the DNA TGTGCCAGCAGTTCACTGACTAGCGGGAGGGAGGATACGCAGTATTTT.

The chain employs TRBV11-2 and TRBJ2-1, with D tentatively TRBD1 (5 bases). CDR1 is SGHAT, CDR2 FQNNGV, per germline. Trimming pared 3 bases from V and 3 bases from J, leaving 18 bases between. The CDR3 is 17 amino acids. DNA for the CDR3: TGTGCCAGCAGCTTTAGGGATGGGGCGGTAGTCTACAATGAGCAGTTCTTC. Its translation: CASSFRDGAVVYNEQFF.

The J gene is TRBJ2-1, the V gene TRBV5-1, with 7 bases matching TRBD2. Germline assignment: CDR1 SGHRS and CDR2 YFSETQ. The CDR3 loop spans 15 amino acids. V lost 0 bases to trimming and J lost 4 bases; unmatched junction nucleotides: 4. CDR3 in amino acids: CASSLGGSQYNEQFF. CDR3 in DNA: TGCGCCAGCAGCTTGGGCGGGAGCCAGTACAATGAGCAGTTCTTC.

This clone has only a few counts. V usage is TRBV6-5 and J usage is TRBJ1-2; 7 bases map to TRBD1. The germline V gene has CDR1 MNHEY and CDR2 SVGAGI. The V and J ends lost 6 bases and 3 bases, in that order; junction bases with no gene match: 1. The CDR3 has 12 residues. CDR3 bases: TGTGCCAGCAGCGGGACAGACTATGGCTACACCTTC. Translation: CASSGTDYGYTF.

The genes are TRBV28 and TRBJ1-5, with D uncertain. CDR1 and CDR2 (germline): MDHEN, SYDVKM. V was clipped by 6 bases and J by 5 bases, with 14 bases between them. The CDR3 spans 14 residues. In nucleotides, the CDR3 is TGTGCCAGCAGCCCGCCCCGACTCGATCAGCCCCAGCATTTT. This gives the protein CASSPPRLDQPQHF.

The chain employs TRBV15 and TRBJ1-5; the D is unclear. The CDR3 is made up of 14 amino acids. The germline CDR1 and CDR2 sequences are LNHNV and YYDKDF (reference sequence). Trimming pared 1 base from V and 3 bases from J, leaving 7 bases between. DNA for the CDR3: TGTGCCACCAGCAGAGGCAGGTTCAATCAGCCCCAGCATTTT. It translates to CATSRGRFNQPQHF. Full variable domain (outside the CDR3, taken from reference TRBV15 and TRBJ1-5): DAMVIQNPRYQVTQFGKPVTLSCSQTLNHNVMYWYQQKSSQAPKLLFHYYDKDFNNEADTPDNFQSRRPNTSFCFLDIRSPGLGDTAMYLCATSRGRFNQPQHFGDGTRLSIL.

The chain has TRBV9 and TRBJ2-1; D might be TRBD2 (7 bases). V was clipped by 4 bases and J by 3 bases, with 14 bases between them. CDR1 and CDR2 (germline): SGDLS, YYNGEE. The CDR3 is 15 amino acids. The CDR3 coding sequence is TGTGCCAGCAGCCCGGGGGGCGGGGGCTACAATGAGCAGTTCTTC. It is translated as CASSPGGGGYNEQFF. Full variable domain (remainder filled in from reference TRBV9 and TRBJ2-1): DSGVTQTPKHLITATGQRVTLRCSPRSGDLSVYWYQQSLDQGLQFLIQYYNGEERAKGNILERFSAQQFPDLHSELNLSSLELGDSALYFCASSPGGGGYNEQFFGPGTRLTVL.

The rearrangement uses TRBV2 and TRBJ2-2; D is unclear. The V gene's germline CDR1 is SNHLY and CDR2 FYNNEI. Trimming left V 3 bases short and J 2 bases short, with 10 bases between. There are 15 residues in the CDR3. The CDR3 loop reads CASSDRGTNTGELFF. CDR3 DNA sequence: TGTGCCAGCAGTGATCGCGGCACCAACACCGGGGAGCTGTTTTTT.

This sequence joins TRBV5-6 and TRBJ1-4; maybe TRBD1 (6 bases). Between the trimmed V and J ends, which lost 3 bases and 5 bases, there was a span of 11 bases. The CDR3 extends over 14 amino acids. The germline gives CDR1 SGHDT, CDR2 YYEEEE. In nucleotides, the CDR3 is TGTGCCAGCAGCTCGACAGGTCTGAATGAAAAACTGTTTTTT. Its translation is CASSSTGLNEKLFF.

V is TRBV11-2 and J is TRBJ1-1; tentative D call: TRBD1 (6 bases). Trimming removed 5 bases from V and 3 bases from J, with 10 bases in between. Germline CDR1 and CDR2: SGHAT and FQNNGV. The CDR3 is 13 amino acids. This chain's CDR3 is CASSTYRDTEAFF. CDR3 nucleotide sequence: TGTGCCAGCAGCACATACAGGGACACTGAAGCTTTCTTT. Full variable domain (outside the CDR3, taken from reference TRBV11-2 and TRBJ1-1): EAGVAQSPRYKIIEKRQSVAFWCNPISGHATLYWYQQILGQGPKLLIQFQNNGVVDDSQLPKDRFSAERLKGVDSTLKIQPAKLEDSAVYLCASSTYRDTEAFFGQGTRLTVV.

V usage is TRBV25-1 and J usage is TRBJ1-3; D is unresolved. Trimming shortened V by 8 bases and J by 4 bases, and 6 bases separated the two germline ends. Germline assignment: CDR1 MGHDK and CDR2 SYGVNS. CDR3 length: 11 amino acids. CDR3 sequence reads: CASGRGNTIYF. CDR3 nucleotide sequence: TGTGCCAGCGGGAGGGGAAACACCATATATTTT.

The chain has TRBV19 and TRBJ2-3, with 14 bases identical to TRBD2. The CDR3 is 13 residues long. Trimming removed 5 bases from V and 10 bases from J; junction bases left unmatched: 2. CDR1 LNHDA and CDR2 SQIVND come from the germline V gene (reference sequence). This chain's CDR3 is CASSVGLAGAQYF. CDR3 nucleotides: TGTGCCAGTAGTGTGGGACTAGCGGGAGCGCAGTATTTT.

The V gene is TRBV6-5, the J gene TRBJ1-3, with 8 positions matching TRBD1. This CDR3 is 14 amino acids long. CDR1 MNHEY and CDR2 SVGAGI come from the germline V gene. V shed 4 bases and J 4 bases; nucleotides not matched to a gene: 3. CDR3 nucleotide sequence: TGTGCCAGCAGTTCTCGGACAGGGGGAAACACCATATATTTT. Encoded protein: CASSSRTGGNTIYF.

The chain recombines TRBV29-1 with TRBJ1-2; perhaps TRBD1 as D (5 bases). The germline V gene has CDR1 SQVTM and CDR2 ANQGSEA. The ends were cut back, 6 bases at V and 2 bases at J, with 16 bases in the middle. This CDR3 region has 14 residues. The CDR3: CSVATDPGNYGYTF. The CDR3 coding sequence is TGCAGCGTCGCGACAGACCCTGGGAACTATGGCTACACCTTC. The variable domain in full, with the rest retrieved from reference TRBV29-1 and TRBJ1-2, is SAVISQKPSRDICQRGTSLTIQCQVDSQVTMMFWYRQQPGQSLTLIATANQGSEATYESGFVIDKFPISRPNLTFSTLTVSNMSPEDSSIYLCSVATDPGNYGYTFGSGTRLTVV.

J is TRBJ2-7 and V is TRBV19; 8 bases match TRBD2. The germline V gene has CDR1 LNHDA and CDR2 SQIVND (reference sequence). The CDR3 is 15 residues long. J was trimmed by 2 bases and V by 4 bases; bases with no gene match: 7. The CDR3 bases are TGTGCCAGTAGTACCCACTTGCGGGAGGCCTACGAGCAGTACTTC. Translation: CASSTHLREAYEQYF.

This clone was picked up a small number of times. This chain joins TRBV18 and TRBJ1-5, with 7 bases aligning to TRBD1. Germline V gene sequence: CDR1 KGHSH, CDR2 LQKENI. CDR3 length equals 17 residues. Losses at the gene ends were 1 base for V and 2 bases for J; bases not matched to a gene: 8. The CDR3 protein is CASSPRTGDPGNQPQHF. CDR3 DNA sequence: TGTGCCAGCTCACCACGTACAGGGGACCCGGGCAATCAGCCCCAGCATTTT. Combining the CDR3 with reference TRBV18 and TRBJ1-5 gives the whole variable domain NAGVMQNPRHLVRRRGQEARLRCSPMKGHSHVYWYRQLPEEGLKFMVYLQKENIIDESGMPKERFSAEFPKEGPSILRIQQVVRGDSAAYFCASSPRTGDPGNQPQHFGDGTRLSIL.